Shown below are 8 T cell receptor beta chains from a single sample sequenced in a study of blood T cell repertoires in COVID-19. TCRdb's table, derived via immunoSEQ multiplex PCR, lists solely in-frame clones and lacks some. This sample carries about 250,000 clones, over 80% of them seen once, and the ten largest clones take around 26%. The sequenced sample was peripheral blood. These receptors originate from a middle-aged man with acute or convalescent COVID-19.

The J gene is TRBJ2-3, the V gene TRBV23-1; D not resolved. TRBV23-1 is flagged as an ORF with uncertain function. Trimming shortened V by 8 bases and J by 1 base, and 19 bases separated the two germline ends. This CDR3 has 16 residues. The CDR3 protein is CASPQFGQEGTDTQYF. For the CDR3, the DNA is TGCGCCAGCCCCCAGTTTGGGCAGGAAGGCACAGATACGCAGTATTTT.

The J gene is TRBJ2-3, the V gene TRBV4-1; maybe TRBD1 (5 bases). The CDR3 has 17 residues. Germline V gene data show CDR1 as MGHRA and CDR2 as YSYEKL. V was pared by 0 bases and J by 0 bases, with 13 bases between. For the CDR3, the DNA is TGCGCCAGCAGCCAAGAAGGGGCAGCCCGAAGCACAGATACGCAGTATTTT. As protein: CASSQEGAARSTDTQYF.

The count of this clone is one. The chain combines TRBV15 with TRBJ1-5, with TRBD1 matching 8 bases. The V gene end was trimmed by 3 bases and the J gene end by 5 bases; junction bases not matched to a gene: 12. The CDR3 is 17 amino acids. CDR1 is LNHNV, CDR2 YYDKDF, per germline (reference sequence). The CDR3 loop is CATSSRQGRSFDQPQHF. The CDR3 DNA is TGTGCCACCAGCAGCAGACAGGGGAGGTCGTTCGATCAGCCCCAGCATTTT.

The J gene is TRBJ1-4, the V gene TRBV6-5; TRBD1 matches at 8 bases. Germline trimming cut 7 bases from V and 5 bases from J; bases unmatched to any gene: 6. The CDR3 spans 14 residues. CDR1 and CDR2 (germline): MNHEY, SVGAGI. The CDR3 reads CASTRTGTNEKLFF. CDR3 nucleotides: TGTGCCAGCACCAGGACAGGGACGAATGAAAAACTGTTTTTT.

The chain links TRBV12-3 or TRBV12-4 to TRBJ1-1; tentative D call: TRBD1 (6 bases). The CDR3 loop spans 13 amino acids. V dropped 1 base and J dropped 4 bases, with 7 bases sitting between them. CDR3 sequence reads: CASSLEGGTEAFF. CDR3 nucleotide sequence: TGTGCCAGCAGTTTAGAAGGGGGCACTGAAGCTTTCTTT.

This chain joins TRBV19 and TRBJ1-1; TRBD1 matches at 9 bases. The V gene end was trimmed by 5 bases and the J gene end by 5 bases; junction bases not matched to a gene: 3. CDR1 is LNHDA and CDR2 is SQIVND in the germline V gene (reference sequence). CDR3 length: 13 residues. CDR3 loop: CASSWTGETEAFF. The CDR3 region has the DNA TGTGCCAGTAGTTGGACAGGGGAGACTGAAGCTTTCTTT.

This clone has only one observation. The chain links TRBV2 to TRBJ2-7; TRBD1 aligns across 7 bases. Unmatched junction bases numbered 7, after V lost 8 bases and J lost 3 bases. Germline V gene sequence: CDR1 SNHLY, CDR2 FYNNEI. The CDR3 runs 13 residues. The CDR3 DNA reads TGTGCCAGCGGGGATCAGGGGGTCTACGAGCAGTACTTC. Encoded protein: CASGDQGVYEQYF.

The chain employs TRBV5-4 and TRBJ1-5; D not certain. V lost 0 bases, J lost 8 bases, and 9 bases lay in between. The CDR3 runs 13 residues. The germline CDR1 and CDR2 sequences are SGHNT and YYREEE (reference sequence). The CDR3 here is CASSLDGREPQHF. CDR3 in DNA: TGTGCCAGCAGCTTGGACGGGAGGGAGCCCCAGCATTTT.